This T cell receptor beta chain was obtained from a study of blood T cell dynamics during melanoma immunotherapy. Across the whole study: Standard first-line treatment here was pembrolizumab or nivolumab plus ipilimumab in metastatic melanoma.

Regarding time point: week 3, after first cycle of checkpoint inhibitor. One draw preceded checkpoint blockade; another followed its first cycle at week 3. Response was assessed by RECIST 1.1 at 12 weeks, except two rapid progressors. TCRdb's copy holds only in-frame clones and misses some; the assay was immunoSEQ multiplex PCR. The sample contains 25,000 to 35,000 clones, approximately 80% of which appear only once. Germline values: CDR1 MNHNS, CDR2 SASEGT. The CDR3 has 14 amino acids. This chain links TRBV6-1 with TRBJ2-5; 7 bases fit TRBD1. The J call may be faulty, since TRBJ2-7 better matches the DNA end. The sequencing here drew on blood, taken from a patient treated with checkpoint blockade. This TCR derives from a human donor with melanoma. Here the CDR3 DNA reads TGTGCCAGCAGTGCCAAGACAGGGTCCTACGAGCAGTACTTC. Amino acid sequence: CASSAKTGSYEQYF.